This T cell receptor (beta chain) was sequenced for a study of regulatory T cells in long-lasting Graves disease. Described time point: persistent/refractory GD, antithyroid drugs over 5 years with positive TRAb. PBMC RNA served as the TCR library source. By American Thyroid Association guidelines, Graves' disease was diagnosed in the cohort. Study-level points and caveats: New patients shared roughly 980 public clonotypes, fewer than the approximately 3,000 shared by persistent patients.

CDR3 length equals 16 residues. With 4 bases removed from V and 9 bases from J, the gap between germline ends came to 24 bases. From germline, CDR1 is PRHDT and CDR2 FYEKMQ (reference sequence). As concerns this clonotype: The antigen is undetermined.

Library construction for TCR beta used iRepertoire HTBI primers and Arm-PCR of CDR3 regions. MiXCR, run by TCRdb on the multiplex PCR reads, gives a single entry per CDR3 protein. Of roughly 450,000 distinct CDR3 sequences listed, roughly 22% are singletons. V and J are TRBV13 and TRBJ2-5, with D possibly matching TRBD1 (6 bases). Specimen: peripheral blood mononuclear cells (PBMCs), collected when the disease was refractory, from a patient treated with antithyroid drugs. This receptor was taken from a female donor with Graves disease. In DNA form, the CDR3 reads TGTGCCAGCAGCTACACGGCCAACAGGGCGACTGAGGCCCAGTACTTC. Protein: CASSYTANRATEAQYF.